The rows below give T cell receptor beta chains drawn from one sample of a study of blood T cell repertoires in COVID-19. Profiled with immunoSEQ multiplex PCR; TCRdb holds only in-frame clones, not every one. The sample records some 180,000 clones, under 90% being singletons. Sequenced material: peripheral blood. These TCRs come from a human donor in a cohort sampled during active COVID-19. Both conserved end residues are part of each CDR3. D genes are given only for firm matches. Only part of the rows carry a size: once, few, many, or a class if the clone is expanded.

clone_size: NA; v_call: TRBV19; d_call: NA; j_call: TRBJ2-6; cdr3_nt: TGTGCCAGTAGTTTGACTGCTGGGGCCAACGTCCTGACTTTC; cdr3_aa: CASSLTAGANVLTF
clone_size: NA; v_call: TRBV6-1; d_call: NA; j_call: TRBJ1-1; cdr3_nt: TGTGCCAGCAGTGAAGGTTGGGCAGTCCCTGAAGCTTTCTTT; cdr3_aa: CASSEGWAVPEAFF
clone_size: NA; v_call: TRBV6-6; d_call: TRBD1; j_call: TRBJ2-7; cdr3_nt: TGTGCCAGCAGTTACGACCCAAAGACAGGGGGCTACGAGCAGTACTTC; cdr3_aa: CASSYDPKTGGYEQYF
clone_size: once; v_call: TRBV10-2; d_call: TRBD1; j_call: TRBJ2-5; cdr3_nt: TGCGCCAGCAGTGAGGTCAACAGGGGGCGACGGCAAGAGACCCAGTACTTC; cdr3_aa: CASSEVNRGRRQETQYF
clone_size: NA; v_call: TRBV5-1; d_call: TRBD1; j_call: TRBJ1-3; cdr3_nt: TGCGCCAGCAGCTTGGGGGACAGCCTCTCTGGAAACACCATATATTTT; cdr3_aa: CASSLGDSLSGNTIYF
clone_size: NA; v_call: TRBV9; d_call: TRBD1; j_call: TRBJ2-1; cdr3_nt: TGTGCCAGCAGCGCTGGACAGGGATCCTACAATGAGCAGTTCTTC; cdr3_aa: CASSAGQGSYNEQFF
clone_size: NA; v_call: TRBV5-6; d_call: NA; j_call: TRBJ1-6; cdr3_nt: TGTGCCAGCAGCTTTCAGGGTTTCGTCAATAATTCACCCCTCCACTTT; cdr3_aa: CASSFQGFVNNSPLHF
clone_size: once; v_call: TRBV6-5; d_call: NA; j_call: TRBJ1-1; cdr3_nt: TGTGCCAGCAGTTACACCAAAGACAGGAACACTGAAGCTTTCTTT; cdr3_aa: CASSYTKDRNTEAFF
clone_size: NA; v_call: TRBV2; d_call: TRBD2; j_call: TRBJ2-5; cdr3_nt: TGTGCCAGCAGCCCTAGAGCTAGCGGGTCAGAAGAGACCCAGTACTTC; cdr3_aa: CASSPRASGSEETQYF
clone_size: NA; v_call: TRBV20-1; d_call: TRBD1; j_call: TRBJ1-1; cdr3_nt: TGCAGTGCTAGTTTCAATGATTGGGGGCGGCAGGGGGCCGCTGAAGCTTTCTTT; cdr3_aa: CSASFNDWGRQGAAEAFF
clone_size: NA; v_call: TRBV30; d_call: NA; j_call: TRBJ1-2; cdr3_nt: TGTGCCTGGACGAAGAGGTCAGGCGGGATGGATGGCTACACCTTC; cdr3_aa: CAWTKRSGGMDGYTF
clone_size: NA; v_call: TRBV18; d_call: NA; j_call: TRBJ1-1; cdr3_nt: TGTGCCAGCTCACTCTACAGCCTACAGGGACCGAACACTGAAGCTTTCTTT; cdr3_aa: CASSLYSLQGPNTEAFF
clone_size: NA; v_call: TRBV7-8; d_call: NA; j_call: TRBJ1-3; cdr3_nt: TGTGCCAGCAGCATAGACAGGCCGAGCTCTGGAAACACCATATATTTT; cdr3_aa: CASSIDRPSSGNTIYF
clone_size: NA; v_call: TRBV5-4; d_call: TRBD1; j_call: TRBJ1-1; cdr3_nt: TGTGCCAGCAGCGGAAAACGGGACAGCCCTACTATCACTGAAGCTTTCTTT; cdr3_aa: CASSGKRDSPTITEAFF
clone_size: NA; v_call: TRBV7-9; d_call: TRBD1; j_call: TRBJ1-4; cdr3_nt: TGTGCCAGCAGCTCAAGTATTTCGGGACAGGGCAGAACTAATGAAAAACTGTTTTTT; cdr3_aa: CASSSSISGQGRTNEKLFF
clone_size: once; v_call: TRBV7-2; d_call: NA; j_call: TRBJ1-1; cdr3_nt: TGTGCCAGCAGCTTATCGTTCAGGACTGAAGCTTTCTTT; cdr3_aa: CASSLSFRTEAFF
clone_size: NA; v_call: TRBV13; d_call: NA; j_call: TRBJ1-2; cdr3_nt: TGTGCCAGCAGCTTAGGGGACATCCCGCGCCCCTATGGCTACACCTTC; cdr3_aa: CASSLGDIPRPYGYTF
clone_size: NA; v_call: TRBV18; d_call: NA; j_call: TRBJ2-6; cdr3_nt: TGTGCCAGCTCAACTGGGACGGGGGACAGTGGGGCCAACGTCCTGACTTTC; cdr3_aa: CASSTGTGDSGANVLTF
clone_size: NA; v_call: TRBV2; d_call: NA; j_call: TRBJ1-4; cdr3_nt: TGTGCCAGCAGTGAGTCCCTACAGTCGGAAAAACTGTTTTTT; cdr3_aa: CASSESLQSEKLFF
clone_size: NA; v_call: TRBV24-1; d_call: NA; j_call: TRBJ2-2; cdr3_nt: TGTGCCACCAGTGAAAACACGAACACCGGGGAGCTGTTTTTT; cdr3_aa: CATSENTNTGELFF
clone_size: NA; v_call: TRBV27; d_call: NA; j_call: TRBJ1-2; cdr3_nt: TGTGCCAGCAGCAGCATGGCGGGGGTGATTGGCTACACCTTC; cdr3_aa: CASSSMAGVIGYTF
clone_size: NA; v_call: TRBV5-1; d_call: NA; j_call: TRBJ1-5; cdr3_nt: TGCGCCAGCAGCTTGGATAGTAGCAATCAGCCCCAGCATTTT; cdr3_aa: CASSLDSSNQPQHF
clone_size: NA; v_call: TRBV5-1; d_call: NA; j_call: TRBJ1-3; cdr3_nt: TGCGCCAGCAGCGTACAGGGTGCTGGAAACACCATATATTTT; cdr3_aa: CASSVQGAGNTIYF
clone_size: NA; v_call: TRBV6-5; d_call: NA; j_call: TRBJ2-7; cdr3_nt: TGTGCCAGCAGTTACTCGCGGGGTTACGAGCAGTACTTC; cdr3_aa: CASSYSRGYEQYF
clone_size: NA; v_call: TRBV9; d_call: NA; j_call: TRBJ1-3; cdr3_nt: TGTGCCAGCAGCAAAACAGGTACTGGAAACACCATATATTTT; cdr3_aa: CASSKTGTGNTIYF
clone_size: NA; v_call: TRBV5-1; d_call: NA; j_call: TRBJ2-3; cdr3_nt: TGCGCCAGCAGCTTGGACAGGGCAACAGATACGCAGTATTTT; cdr3_aa: CASSLDRATDTQYF
clone_size: NA; v_call: TRBV6-5; d_call: NA; j_call: TRBJ2-1; cdr3_nt: TGTGCCAGCAAAACAGCCGTCTCCTACAATGAGCAGTTCTTC; cdr3_aa: CASKTAVSYNEQFF
clone_size: NA; v_call: TRBV4-1; d_call: TRBD1; j_call: TRBJ1-4; cdr3_nt: TGCGCCAGCAGCCAGAGCTCCTCAGGGGGCTATGAAAAACTGTTTTTT; cdr3_aa: CASSQSSSGGYEKLFF
clone_size: NA; v_call: TRBV9; d_call: TRBD1; j_call: TRBJ1-2; cdr3_nt: TGTGCCAGCAGCCCTGAGGGACAGAATCTTGATGGCTACACCTTC; cdr3_aa: CASSPEGQNLDGYTF
clone_size: NA; v_call: TRBV9; d_call: NA; j_call: TRBJ2-7; cdr3_nt: TGTGCCAGCGGAGGAGGGTTCTACGAGCAGTACTTC; cdr3_aa: CASGGGFYEQYF
clone_size: NA; v_call: TRBV5-1; d_call: NA; j_call: TRBJ1-2; cdr3_nt: TGCGCCAGCAGCTTTGACAGATATGGCTACACCTTC; cdr3_aa: CASSFDRYGYTF
clone_size: NA; v_call: TRBV18; d_call: TRBD1; j_call: TRBJ1-2; cdr3_nt: TGTGCCAGCTCCCCTCGGACAGGGGGCGTAGAGAATGGCTACACCTTC; cdr3_aa: CASSPRTGGVENGYTF
clone_size: NA; v_call: TRBV25-1; d_call: NA; j_call: TRBJ1-4; cdr3_nt: TGTGCCAGCAGTGGAGGGGGGGGTAATGAAAAACTGTTTTTT; cdr3_aa: CASSGGGGNEKLFF
clone_size: NA; v_call: TRBV7-9; d_call: TRBD1; j_call: TRBJ1-2; cdr3_nt: TGTGCCAGCAGGACAGGGCTCTATGGCTACACCTTC; cdr3_aa: CASRTGLYGYTF
clone_size: few; v_call: TRBV15; d_call: NA; j_call: TRBJ1-1; cdr3_nt: TGTGCCACCAGCAGAGGGACAACCTCGAACACTGAAGCTTTCTTT; cdr3_aa: CATSRGTTSNTEAFF
clone_size: NA; v_call: TRBV4-1; d_call: NA; j_call: TRBJ2-7; cdr3_nt: TGCGCCAGCAGCCAAGCCGGGGGTTCGGCCGAGCAGTACTTC; cdr3_aa: CASSQAGGSAEQYF
clone_size: NA; v_call: TRBV2; d_call: NA; j_call: TRBJ2-1; cdr3_nt: TGTGCCAGCTTCGAGCGTGGCTACAATGAGCAGTTCTTC; cdr3_aa: CASFERGYNEQFF
clone_size: NA; v_call: TRBV18; d_call: NA; j_call: TRBJ2-7; cdr3_nt: TGTGCCAGCTCACACCAGAGACAAGCCAAAGCTTACGAGCAGTACTTC; cdr3_aa: CASSHQRQAKAYEQYF
clone_size: NA; v_call: TRBV6-6; d_call: NA; j_call: TRBJ2-7; cdr3_nt: TGTGCCAGCAGAAACGGGGTTTGGGGAAACTCCTACGAGCAGTACTTC; cdr3_aa: CASRNGVWGNSYEQYF
clone_size: NA; v_call: TRBV6-5; d_call: NA; j_call: TRBJ1-1; cdr3_nt: TGTGCCAGCAGTTACTCCCAGAACACTGAAGCTTTCTTT; cdr3_aa: CASSYSQNTEAFF
clone_size: NA; v_call: TRBV2; d_call: TRBD1; j_call: TRBJ1-2; cdr3_nt: TGTGCCAGCAGGGGGGGACAGAACTATGGCTACACCTTC; cdr3_aa: CASRGGQNYGYTF
clone_size: NA; v_call: TRBV12-1; d_call: NA; j_call: TRBJ2-7; cdr3_nt: TGTGCCAGCAGCTTTTCGTTGGACTGCACGGACGAGCAGTACTTC; cdr3_aa: CASSFSLDCTDEQYF
clone_size: NA; v_call: TRBV9; d_call: NA; j_call: TRBJ2-7; cdr3_nt: TGTGCCAGCAGCCAGGGGGGTTTATCCTACGAGCAGTACTTC; cdr3_aa: CASSQGGLSYEQYF
clone_size: NA; v_call: TRBV19; d_call: NA; j_call: TRBJ1-2; cdr3_nt: TGTGCCAGTACCGGGGGGCAGGGCCCATATGGCTACACCTTC; cdr3_aa: CASTGGQGPYGYTF
clone_size: NA; v_call: TRBV27; d_call: NA; j_call: TRBJ2-7; cdr3_nt: TGTGCCAGCAGTTTCGAGGGGCGGGGCGAGCAGTACTTC; cdr3_aa: CASSFEGRGEQYF
clone_size: NA; v_call: TRBV21-1; d_call: NA; j_call: TRBJ2-5; cdr3_nt: TGTGCCAGCAGCACAATTTTAGGAGGGGCAGAAGAGACCCAGTACTTC; cdr3_aa: CASSTILGGAEETQYF
clone_size: NA; v_call: TRBV5-1; d_call: NA; j_call: TRBJ2-6; cdr3_nt: TGCGCCAGCAGCTTGGCCGGGTCTCTCTCTGGGGCCAACGTCCTGACTTTC; cdr3_aa: CASSLAGSLSGANVLTF
clone_size: NA; v_call: TRBV27; d_call: TRBD1; j_call: TRBJ1-6; cdr3_nt: TGTGCCAGCAGAACCTCCGGGACAGCCTATAATTCACCCCTCCACTTT; cdr3_aa: CASRTSGTAYNSPLHF
clone_size: NA; v_call: TRBV7-9; d_call: NA; j_call: TRBJ2-5; cdr3_nt: TGTGCCAGCAGCCCAGAGCGGAAACAAGAGACCCAGTACTTC; cdr3_aa: CASSPERKQETQYF
clone_size: NA; v_call: TRBV12-3/TRBV12-4; d_call: NA; j_call: TRBJ2-1; cdr3_nt: TGTGCCAGCAGCCTGACCCGGGATGAGCAGTTCTTC; cdr3_aa: CASSLTRDEQFF
clone_size: few; v_call: TRBV14; d_call: TRBD1; j_call: TRBJ2-1; cdr3_nt: TGTGCCAGCAGCCAGACAGGGGGATTCGGAGCCTACAATGAGCAGTTCTTC; cdr3_aa: CASSQTGGFGAYNEQFF
clone_size: NA; v_call: TRBV18; d_call: TRBD1; j_call: TRBJ1-4; cdr3_nt: TGTGCCAGCTCTCGGGACAGTGAGGAAAAACTGTTTTTT; cdr3_aa: CASSRDSEEKLFF
clone_size: NA; v_call: TRBV6-5; d_call: NA; j_call: TRBJ2-7; cdr3_nt: TGTGCCAGCAAAGTTGTAACAGGGCACTACGAGCAGTACTTC; cdr3_aa: CASKVVTGHYEQYF